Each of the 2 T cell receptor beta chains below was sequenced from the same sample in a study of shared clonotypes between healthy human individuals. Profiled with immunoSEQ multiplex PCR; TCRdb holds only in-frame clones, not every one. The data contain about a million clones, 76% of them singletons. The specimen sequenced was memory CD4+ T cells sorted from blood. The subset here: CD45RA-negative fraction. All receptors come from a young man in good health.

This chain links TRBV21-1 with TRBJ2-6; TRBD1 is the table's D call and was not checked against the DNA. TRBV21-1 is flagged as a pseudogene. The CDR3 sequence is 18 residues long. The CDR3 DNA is TGTGCCAGCAGCTCCAAGGACAGGGGACCTTCTGGGGCCAACGTCCTGACTTTC. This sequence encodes CASSSKDRGPSGANVLTF.

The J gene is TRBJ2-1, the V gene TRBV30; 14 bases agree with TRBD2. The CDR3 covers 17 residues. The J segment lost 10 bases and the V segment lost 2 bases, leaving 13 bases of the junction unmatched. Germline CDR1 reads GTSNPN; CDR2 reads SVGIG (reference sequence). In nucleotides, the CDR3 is TGTGCCTGGAGTTCTGTACTCCCGGGACTAGCGGGAGCCGAGCAGTTCTTC. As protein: CAWSSVLPGLAGAEQFF.